The source of this T cell receptor (beta chain) is a study of T cells in Graves' hyperthyroidism and ophthalmopathy. TCR beta CDR3 regions were amplified from RNA. RT-PCR in the first round (using the HTBI primer set) targeted the TCR CDR3. TCRdb re-analysed the multiplex PCR reads in MiXCR, keeping a single row per CDR3 protein. The sample records about 500,000 distinct CDR3 sequences, around 17% being singletons. The V and J ends lost 2 bases and 5 bases, in that order; junction bases with no gene match: 11. CDR3 length equals 17 residues. Germline values: CDR1 SGHTA, CDR2 FQGTGA. The diagnoses drew upon clinical symptoms, serum thyroxine and TRAb, thyroid ultrasound and orbital computed tomography.

The sample consisted of blood. This chain uses TRBV7-3 with TRBJ2-1; TRBD2 aligns across 8 bases. The receptor's source is a woman aged 18-29 years with Graves' hyperthyroidism. The CDR3 region has the DNA TGTGCCAGCAGCTTATTGCCTAGCGGGCGTCTAGACAATGAGCAGTTCTTC. Translation: CASSLLPSGRLDNEQFF.